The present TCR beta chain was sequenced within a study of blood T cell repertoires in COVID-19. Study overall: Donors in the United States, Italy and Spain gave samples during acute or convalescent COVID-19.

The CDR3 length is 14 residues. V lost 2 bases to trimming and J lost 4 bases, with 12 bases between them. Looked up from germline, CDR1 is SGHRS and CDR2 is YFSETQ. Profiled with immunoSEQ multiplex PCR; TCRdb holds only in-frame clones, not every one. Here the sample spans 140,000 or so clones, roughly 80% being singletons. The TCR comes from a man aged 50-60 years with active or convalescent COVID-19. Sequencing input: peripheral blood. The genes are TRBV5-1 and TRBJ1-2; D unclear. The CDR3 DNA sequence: TGCGCCAGCAGCTTCCAGACAAGTACCTATGGCTACACCTTC. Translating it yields CASSFQTSTYGYTF.